The clone carrying this T cell receptor beta chain occurred a few times. Study processing details: Amplified reference gene primers provided the basis for estimating nucleated cell counts. Assay: immunoSEQ multiplex PCR; the TCRdb copy retains only in-frame clones and omits some. V and J calls plus clone size are reproduced from that table; the DNA served to infer D and trimming. In the table there are around 25,000 clones, less than 75% of which are singletons. This CDR3 region has 15 residues. J was trimmed by 3 bases and V by 3 bases; bases with no gene match: 6. From germline, CDR1 is LNHDA and CDR2 SQIVND (reference sequence). The data are from a study of blood T cell repertoires in COVID-19. Across the whole study: COVID-19 samples from acute and convalescent phases originated in the United States, Italy and Spain. T cells, B-cell-depleted T cells, or PBMCs supplied cDNA or gDNA.

The rearrangement joins TRBV19 to TRBJ2-7, with 9 bases matching TRBD1. The clonotype was recovered from a human donor in a cohort sampled during active or convalescent COVID-19. Sequences were obtained from peripheral blood. The CDR3 loop reads CASSIPGTGIYEQYF. In DNA form, the CDR3 reads TGTGCCAGTAGTATCCCCGGGACAGGGATCTACGAGCAGTACTTC.